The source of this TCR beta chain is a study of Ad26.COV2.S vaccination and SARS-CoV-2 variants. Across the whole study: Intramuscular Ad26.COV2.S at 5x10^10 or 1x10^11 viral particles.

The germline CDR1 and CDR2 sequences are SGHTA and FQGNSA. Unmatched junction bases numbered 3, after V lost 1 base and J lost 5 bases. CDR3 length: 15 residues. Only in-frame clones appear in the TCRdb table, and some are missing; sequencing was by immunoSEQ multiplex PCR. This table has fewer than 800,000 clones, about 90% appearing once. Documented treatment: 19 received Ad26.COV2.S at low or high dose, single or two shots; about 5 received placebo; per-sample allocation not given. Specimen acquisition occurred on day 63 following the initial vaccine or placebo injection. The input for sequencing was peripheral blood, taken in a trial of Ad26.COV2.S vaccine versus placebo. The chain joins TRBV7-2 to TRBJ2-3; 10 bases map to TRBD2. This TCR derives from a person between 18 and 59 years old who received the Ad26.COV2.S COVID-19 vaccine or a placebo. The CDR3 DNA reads TGTGCCAGCAGCTTAGAGGGACTAGCGATAGATACGCAGTATTTT. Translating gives CASSLEGLAIDTQYF.